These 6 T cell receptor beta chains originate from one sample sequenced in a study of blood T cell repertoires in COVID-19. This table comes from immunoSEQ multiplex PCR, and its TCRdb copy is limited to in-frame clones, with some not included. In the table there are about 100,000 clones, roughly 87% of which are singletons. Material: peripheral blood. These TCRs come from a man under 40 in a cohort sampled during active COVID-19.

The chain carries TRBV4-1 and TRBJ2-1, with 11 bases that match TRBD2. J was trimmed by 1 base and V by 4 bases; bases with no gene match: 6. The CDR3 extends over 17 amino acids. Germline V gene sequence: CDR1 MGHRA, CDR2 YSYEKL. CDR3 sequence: CASSLALAGGSYNEQFF. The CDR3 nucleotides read TGCGCCAGCAGCCTGGCGTTAGCGGGGGGGTCCTACAATGAGCAGTTCTTC.

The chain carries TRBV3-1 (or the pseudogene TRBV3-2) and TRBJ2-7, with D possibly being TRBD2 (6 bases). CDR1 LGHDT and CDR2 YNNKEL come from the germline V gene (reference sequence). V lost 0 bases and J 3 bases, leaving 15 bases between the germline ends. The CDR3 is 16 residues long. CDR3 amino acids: CASSQEGGVGIYEQYF. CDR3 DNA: TGTGCCAGCAGCCAAGAAGGAGGGGTCGGAATCTACGAGCAGTACTTC.

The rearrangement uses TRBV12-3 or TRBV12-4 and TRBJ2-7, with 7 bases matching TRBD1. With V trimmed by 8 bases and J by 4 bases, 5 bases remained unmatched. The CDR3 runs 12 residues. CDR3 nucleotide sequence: TGTGCCAGCGCTGGGGGACAGTACGAGCAGTACTTC. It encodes CASAGGQYEQYF.

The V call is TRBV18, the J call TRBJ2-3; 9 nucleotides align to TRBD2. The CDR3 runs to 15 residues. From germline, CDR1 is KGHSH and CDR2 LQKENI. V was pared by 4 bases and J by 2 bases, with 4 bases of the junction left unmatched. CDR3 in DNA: TGTGCCAGCTCACAGGGACTAGCAATCACAGATACGCAGTATTTT. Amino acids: CASSQGLAITDTQYF.

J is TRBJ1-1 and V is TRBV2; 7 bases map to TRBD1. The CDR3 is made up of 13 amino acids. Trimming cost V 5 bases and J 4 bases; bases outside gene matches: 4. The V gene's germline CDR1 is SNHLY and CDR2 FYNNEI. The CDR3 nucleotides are TGTGCCAGCAGTAAACAGGGGAGCACTGAAGCTTTCTTT. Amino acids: CASSKQGSTEAFF.

Here the CDR3 reads CASSQGTGSAFF. CDR3 bases: TGTGCCAGCAGCCAAGGGACAGGATCAGCTTTCTTT. This chain links TRBV9 with TRBJ1-1; 8 bases map to TRBD1. Per the germline V gene, CDR1 is SGDLS and CDR2 is YYNGEE. After removal of 4 bases from V and 10 bases from J, the junction contained 6 bases not matched to a gene. The CDR3 sequence is 12 residues long.